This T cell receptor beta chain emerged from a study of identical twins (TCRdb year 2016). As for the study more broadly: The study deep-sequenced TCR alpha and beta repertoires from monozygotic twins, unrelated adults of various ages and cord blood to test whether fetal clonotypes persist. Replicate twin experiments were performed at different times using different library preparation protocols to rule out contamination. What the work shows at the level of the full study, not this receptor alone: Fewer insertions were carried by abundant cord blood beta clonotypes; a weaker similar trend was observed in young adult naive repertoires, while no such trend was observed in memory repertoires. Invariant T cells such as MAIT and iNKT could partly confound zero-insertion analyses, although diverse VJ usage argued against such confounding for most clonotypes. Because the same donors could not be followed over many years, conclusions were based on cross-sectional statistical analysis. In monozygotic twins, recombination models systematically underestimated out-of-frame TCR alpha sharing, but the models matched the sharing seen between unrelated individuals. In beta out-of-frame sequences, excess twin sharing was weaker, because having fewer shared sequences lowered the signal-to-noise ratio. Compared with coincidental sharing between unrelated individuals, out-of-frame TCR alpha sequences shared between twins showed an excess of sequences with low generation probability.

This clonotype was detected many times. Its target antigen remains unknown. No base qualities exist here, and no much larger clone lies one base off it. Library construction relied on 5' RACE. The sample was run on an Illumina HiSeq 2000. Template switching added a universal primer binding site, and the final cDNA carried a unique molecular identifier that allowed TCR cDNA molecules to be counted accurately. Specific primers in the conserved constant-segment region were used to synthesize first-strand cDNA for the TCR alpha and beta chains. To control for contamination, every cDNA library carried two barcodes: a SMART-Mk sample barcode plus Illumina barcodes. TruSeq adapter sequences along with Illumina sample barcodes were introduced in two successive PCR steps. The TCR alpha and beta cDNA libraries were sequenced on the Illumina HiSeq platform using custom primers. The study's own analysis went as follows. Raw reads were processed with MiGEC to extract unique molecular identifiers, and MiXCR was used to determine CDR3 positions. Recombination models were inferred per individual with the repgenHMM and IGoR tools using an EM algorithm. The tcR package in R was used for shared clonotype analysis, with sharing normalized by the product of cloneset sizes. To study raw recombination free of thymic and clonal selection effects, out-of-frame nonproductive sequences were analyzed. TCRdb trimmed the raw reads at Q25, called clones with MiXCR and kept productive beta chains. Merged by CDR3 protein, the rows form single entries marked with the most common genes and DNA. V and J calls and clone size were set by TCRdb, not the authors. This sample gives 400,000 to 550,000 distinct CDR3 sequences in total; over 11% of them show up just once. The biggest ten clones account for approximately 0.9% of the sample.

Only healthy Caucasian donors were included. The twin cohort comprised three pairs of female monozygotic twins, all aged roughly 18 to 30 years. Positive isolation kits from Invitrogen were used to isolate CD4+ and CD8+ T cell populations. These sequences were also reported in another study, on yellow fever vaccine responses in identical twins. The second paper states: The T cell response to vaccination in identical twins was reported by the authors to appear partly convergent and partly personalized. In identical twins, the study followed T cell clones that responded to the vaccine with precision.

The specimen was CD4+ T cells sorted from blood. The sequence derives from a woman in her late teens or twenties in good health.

For the CDR3, the sequence is CAVRTPSGANVLTF. The nucleotide sequence is given as TGTGCCGTCAGAACCCCCTCTGGGGCCAACGTCCTGACTTTC. Recombination linked TRBV6-2 or TRBV6-3 to TRBJ2-6; the D gene is unclear. Spanning cysteine to phenylalanine, the CDR3 consists of 14 amino acids. Of the read, only the CDR3 DNA is kept; its 42 bases are in frame from base 1. V gives up 11 bases and J gives up 0 bases, and the segment between their germline ends measures 11 bases. The germline V gene sets CDR1 to MNHEY and CDR2 to SVGEGT.